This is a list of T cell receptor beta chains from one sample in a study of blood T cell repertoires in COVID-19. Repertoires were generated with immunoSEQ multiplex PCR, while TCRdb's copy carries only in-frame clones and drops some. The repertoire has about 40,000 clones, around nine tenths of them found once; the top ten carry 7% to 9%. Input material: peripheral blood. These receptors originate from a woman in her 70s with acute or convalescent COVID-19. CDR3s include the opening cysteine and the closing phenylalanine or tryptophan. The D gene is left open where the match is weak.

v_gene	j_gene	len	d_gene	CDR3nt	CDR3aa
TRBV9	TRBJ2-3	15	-	TGTGCCAGCAGCGTAGAAGGGGGGGCCTCAGATACGCAGTATTTT	CASSVEGGASDTQYF
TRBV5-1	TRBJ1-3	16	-	TGCGCCAGCAGCTTGGGGGGCTCCCGCTCTGGAAACACCATATATTTT	CASSLGGSRSGNTIYF
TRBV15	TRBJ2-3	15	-	TGTGCCACCAGCAGATGGGGGGGGCAAGCAGATACGCAGTATTTT	CATSRWGGQADTQYF
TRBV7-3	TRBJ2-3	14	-	TGTGCCAGCTCCCCCCGGGGTACCACAGATACGCAGTATTTT	CASSPRGTTDTQYF
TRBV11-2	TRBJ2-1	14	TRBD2	TGTGCCAGCAGCATGGGACTAGCGGGGGTTGAGCAGTTCTTC	CASSMGLAGVEQFF
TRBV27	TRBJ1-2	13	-	TGTGCCAGCAAATCAGGGGCCAACTATGGCTACACCTTC	CASKSGANYGYTF
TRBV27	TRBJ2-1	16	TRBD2	TGTGCCAGCAGTGGGGTGGGGGGGATATCCTACAATGAGCAGTTCTTC	CASSGVGGISYNEQFF
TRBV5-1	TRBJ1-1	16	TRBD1	TGCGCCAGCAGCGGGGAGACAGGGGGCTTGAACACTGAAGCTTTCTTT	CASSGETGGLNTEAFF
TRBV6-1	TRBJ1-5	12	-	TGTGCCAGCAGTGATATGCGGCGCTCCCAGCATTTT	CASSDMRRSQHF
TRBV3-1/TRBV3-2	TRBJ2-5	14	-	TGTGCCAGCAGCCATTGGACAACCCAAGAGACCCAGTACTTC	CASSHWTTQETQYF
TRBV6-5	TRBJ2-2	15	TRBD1	TGTGCCAGCAGAGGGGGCGGAAAGGGCACCGGGGAGCTGTTTTTT	CASRGGGKGTGELFF
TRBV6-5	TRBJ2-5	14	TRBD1	TGTGCCAGCCGGGAGACAGGGGGTACGAAGACCCAGTACTTC	CASRETGGTKTQYF
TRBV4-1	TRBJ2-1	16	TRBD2	TGCGCCAGCACTCCGGGACTACGACCTTTTGACAATGAGCAGTTCTTC	CASTPGLRPFDNEQFF